This TCR beta chain stems from a study of CD8+ T cells in alopecia areata. Isolated RNA was reverse transcribed into cDNA used as the sequencing template. TCRdb's copy holds only in-frame clones and misses some; the assay was immunoSEQ multiplex PCR. Seen here are about 210,000 clones, 64% observed once, and the top ten hold about 4%. Treatment in this sample: oral pan-JAK inhibitor, 5-10 mg twice daily. In regard to this clone: No antigen is known for it.

This CDR3 comprises 19 residues. Trimming at V came to 0 bases and at J to 4 bases, leaving 12 bases not matched to a gene. The V gene's germline CDR1 is MGHRA and CDR2 YSYEKL. Study-level findings and limits: In blood and scalp, many expanded lesional clones persisted during tofacitinib.

The sequence derives from a human donor with alopecia areata. This sample comprised CD4+ T cells sorted from blood, obtained at week 4, from a patient treated with tofacitinib. V is TRBV4-1 and J is TRBJ1-3, with 10 positions matching TRBD1. CDR3 sequence (DNA): TGCGCCAGCAGCCAAGATCGAGCCCAGACAGGGGGCACAGGAAACACCATATATTTT. Protein sequence: CASSQDRAQTGGTGNTIYF.